The rows below give T cell receptor beta chains drawn from one sample of a study of T cells after yellow fever vaccination. From the 5' RACE reads, TCRdb called clonotypes with MiXCR, one entry per CDR3 protein. Seen here are roughly 320,000 distinct CDR3 sequences, about 10% observed once, and the top ten hold around 3.2%. Sequencing used CD4+ T cells sorted from PBMCs, obtained 45 days after the yellow fever booster vaccination. The origin of the receptors is a man younger than 35 who received the YFV17D yellow fever vaccine. CDR3s include the opening cysteine and the closing phenylalanine or tryptophan. The D gene is left open where the match is weak. A clone size is listed for some rows: how often the clone was seen (once, few, many), or a class if it is expanded.

>TRBV12-3/TRBV12-4|TRBD1|TRBJ1-5|many
CASSERQGAQPQHF
TGTGCCAGCAGTGAGAGACAGGGAGCGCAGCCCCAGCATTTT
>TRBV20-1|TRBD1|TRBJ2-1|few
CSATGGYQGGNYNEQFF
TGCAGTGCCACAGGGGGCTATCAAGGTGGTAACTACAATGAGCAGTTCTTC
>TRBV4-1|NA|TRBJ2-1|many
CASSQGLLGTNEQFF
TGCGCCAGCAGCCAAGGGCTCCTCGGTACGAATGAGCAGTTCTTC
>TRBV5-1|TRBD1|TRBJ1-3|NA
CASSPGTGEGTIYF
TGCGCCAGCAGCCCGGGGACAGGGGAAGGCACCATATATTTT
>TRBV6-6|NA|TRBJ2-7|NA
CASGPQRYEQYF
TGTGCCAGCGGCCCACAGCGATACGAGCAGTACTTC
>TRBV30|NA|TRBJ2-1|few
CAWSVGSQGNEQFF
TGTGCCTGGAGTGTTGGGTCACAGGGCAATGAGCAGTTCTTC
>TRBV18|NA|TRBJ2-7|few
CASSPFYESEQYF
TGTGCCAGCTCCCCCTTTTATGAGAGCGAGCAGTACTTC
>TRBV7-6|NA|TRBJ2-5|many
CASSYSTGNYETQYF
TGTGCCAGCAGCTACTCGACAGGAAACTACGAGACCCAGTACTTC
>TRBV9|NA|TRBJ2-3|NA
CASSDQGGGGYSPDTQYF
TGTGCCAGCAGCGACCAAGGGGGCGGGGGGTACTCGCCAGATACGCAGTATTTT
>TRBV7-2|NA|TRBJ2-1|few
CASSSQGRDEQFF
TGTGCCAGCAGCTCACAGGGCCGGGATGAGCAGTTCTTC
>TRBV20-1|NA|TRBJ1-1|NA
CSAAGTKGPEAFF
TGCAGTGCGGCCGGGACCAAAGGTCCTGAAGCTTTCTTT
>TRBV15|NA|TRBJ2-7|few
CATSRDRRGNEPPYEQYF
TGTGCCACCAGCAGAGATCGCCGGGGGAACGAACCTCCCTACGAGCAGTACTTC
>TRBV4-2|NA|TRBJ2-1|many
CASSQDRTSTPRDEQFF
TGTGCCAGCAGCCAAGACCGGACCTCTACCCCGCGCGATGAGCAGTTCTTC
>TRBV28|TRBD2|TRBJ2-5|NA
CASSRGGANSETQYF
TGTGCCAGCAGTCGCGGGGGGGCGAATTCGGAGACCCAGTACTTC
>TRBV19|TRBD1|TRBJ2-6|NA
CASSRQGAGGANVLTF
TGTGCCAGTAGTCGTCAGGGGGCCGGTGGGGCCAACGTCCTGACTTTC
>TRBV5-1|NA|TRBJ2-2|NA
CASSLGPDGAGELFF
TGCGCCAGCAGCTTGGGACCGGATGGTGCCGGGGAGCTGTTTTTT
>TRBV7-3|TRBD1|TRBJ2-2|NA
CASSQTGGYTGELFF
TGTGCCAGCAGCCAGACAGGGGGCTACACCGGGGAGCTGTTTTTT
>TRBV5-1|TRBD1|TRBJ2-1|NA
CASSLGTGKNEQFF
TGCGCCAGCAGCTTGGGGACAGGGAAAAATGAGCAGTTCTTC
>TRBV5-1|TRBD1|TRBJ1-1|NA
CASSLKGQGEAFF
TGCGCCAGCAGCTTAAAAGGACAGGGCGAAGCTTTCTTT
>TRBV24-1|TRBD1|TRBJ2-7|NA
CATSDGTGTEIDYEQYF
TGTGCCACCAGTGACGGGACCGGGACAGAGATAGACTACGAGCAGTACTTC
>TRBV12-3/TRBV12-4|TRBD1|TRBJ1-6|few
CASSPSQGAGNSPLHF
TGTGCCAGCAGCCCCTCACAGGGGGCAGGTAATTCACCCCTCCACTTT
>TRBV28|NA|TRBJ1-1|few
CASSLNGRPNTEAFF
TGTGCCAGCAGTTTAAATGGACGGCCGAACACTGAAGCTTTCTTT
>TRBV2|TRBD1|TRBJ1-2|NA
CASSATGAQSYGYTF
TGTGCCAGCAGTGCTACAGGGGCTCAAAGCTATGGCTACACCTTC
>TRBV6-5|NA|TRBJ2-1|few
CASSPLATSSYNEQFF
TGTGCCAGCAGCCCTCTAGCGACTAGCTCCTACAATGAGCAGTTCTTC
>TRBV6-5|NA|TRBJ1-1|NA
CASTPGGGNTEAFF
TGTGCCAGCACCCCGGGTGGGGGGAACACTGAAGCTTTCTTT
>TRBV5-4|TRBD1|TRBJ1-4|NA
CASSAGGGEEKLFF
TGTGCCAGCAGCGCCGGAGGGGGCGAAGAAAAACTGTTTTTT
>TRBV24-1|TRBD1|TRBJ1-2|NA
CATRGQNYGYTF
TGTGCCACCAGGGGACAGAACTATGGCTACACCTTC
>TRBV6-2/TRBV6-3|NA|TRBJ1-5|NA
CASSYIGDQPQHF
TGTGCCAGCAGTTACATAGGGGACCAGCCCCAGCATTTT
>TRBV18|NA|TRBJ2-7|NA
CASSPPGYTYEQYF
TGTGCCAGCTCACCCCCGGGATACACCTACGAGCAGTACTTC
>TRBV5-1|NA|TRBJ1-4|few
CASSLGGASEKLFF
TGCGCCAGCAGCTTGGGAGGGGCGAGTGAAAAACTGTTTTTT
>TRBV6-2/TRBV6-3|TRBD1|TRBJ1-1|NA
CASSMGQGLNTEAFF
TGTGCCAGCAGTATGGGACAGGGGCTGAACACTGAAGCTTTCTTT
>TRBV7-9|TRBD2|TRBJ2-3|NA
CASSIRGDAGTQYF
TGTGCCAGCAGCATACGGGGGGACGCAGGGACGCAGTATTTT
>TRBV5-1|TRBD2|TRBJ2-1|many
CASRTSGDNEQFF
TGCGCCAGCAGGACTAGCGGGGACAATGAGCAGTTCTTC
>TRBV7-9|NA|TRBJ1-1|NA
CASSALRGDTEAFF
TGTGCCAGCAGCGCCTTAAGGGGTGACACTGAAGCTTTCTTT
>TRBV27|TRBD1|TRBJ1-2|many
CASRTGTGFGYTF
TGTGCCAGCAGGACCGGGACAGGGTTTGGCTACACCTTC
>TRBV7-9|NA|TRBJ2-7|few
CASSLAEVTEQYF
TGTGCCAGCAGCTTAGCGGAGGTCACGGAGCAGTACTTC
>TRBV28|NA|TRBJ1-1|NA
CASSSLDGSLGAEAFF
TGTGCCAGCAGTTCACTAGACGGTTCGCTCGGGGCTGAAGCTTTCTTT
>TRBV18|TRBD1|TRBJ2-1|few
CASSSLGQGQNDSYNEQFF
TGTGCCAGCTCATCCTTGGGACAGGGCCAAAATGACTCCTACAATGAGCAGTTCTTC
>TRBV6-5|NA|TRBJ1-1|many
CASSYRGTAGSEAFF
TGTGCCAGCAGTTACCGCGGGACCGCGGGCTCTGAAGCTTTCTTT